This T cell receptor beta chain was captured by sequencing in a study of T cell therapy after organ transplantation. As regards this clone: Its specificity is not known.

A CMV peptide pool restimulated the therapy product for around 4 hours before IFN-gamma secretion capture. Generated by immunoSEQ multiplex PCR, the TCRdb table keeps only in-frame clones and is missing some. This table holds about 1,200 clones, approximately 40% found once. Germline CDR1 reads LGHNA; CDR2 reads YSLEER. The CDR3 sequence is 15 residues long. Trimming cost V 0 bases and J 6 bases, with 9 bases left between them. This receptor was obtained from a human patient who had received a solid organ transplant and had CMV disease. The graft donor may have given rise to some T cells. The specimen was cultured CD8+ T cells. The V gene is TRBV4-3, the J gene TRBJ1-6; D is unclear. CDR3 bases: TGCGCCAGCAGCCAAGAGTGGTTTGGTAATTCACCCCTCCACTTT. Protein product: CASSQEWFGNSPLHF.